This entry concerns a single T cell receptor beta chain. What it binds is not known. A second PCR, run for roughly 7 to 11 cycles, used a sample-barcoded 5' primer plus a J-beta primer mix. Tags on each cDNA molecule came from a template-switch adaptor with 12 random nucleotides. Every sample gave at least 2.5 million paired-end reads containing CDR3. TCRdb redid the calling of the 5' RACE reads with MiXCR, one entry per CDR3 protein. Of fewer than 2,000,000 distinct CDR3 sequences in the sample, about 39% were seen once. The CDR3 has 14 residues. Germline V CDR1 and CDR2: MDHEN, SYDVKM. The V end was cut by 3 bases, the J end by 4 bases, with 12 bases between. This sample is drawn from a study of blood T cells in healthy people across ages. Notes on the study in general: In long-lived donors, naive CD4+ cell counts and diversity exceeded those of aged donors. The unsorted PBMCs prevented any conclusive comparison of naive versus antigen-experienced cells.

Sequencing input: blood. This chain links TRBV28 with TRBJ1-2; the D is unclear. This clonotype was sampled from a human donor in good health. The CDR3 sequence: CASSFGASGYGYTF. CDR3 DNA sequence: TGTGCCAGCAGTTTCGGCGCTTCAGGCTATGGCTACACCTTC.